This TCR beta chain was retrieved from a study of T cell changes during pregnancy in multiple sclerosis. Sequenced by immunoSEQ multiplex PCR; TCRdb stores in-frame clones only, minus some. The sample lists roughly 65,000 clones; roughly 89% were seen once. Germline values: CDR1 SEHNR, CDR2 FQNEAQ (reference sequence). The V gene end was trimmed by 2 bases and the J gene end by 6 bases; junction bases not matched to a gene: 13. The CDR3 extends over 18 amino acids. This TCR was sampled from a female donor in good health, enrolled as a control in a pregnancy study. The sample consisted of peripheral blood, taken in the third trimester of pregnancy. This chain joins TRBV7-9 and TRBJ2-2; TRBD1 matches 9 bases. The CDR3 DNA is TGTGCCAGCAGCTTAAACGGATTAGGGGACAGGGACGCCGGGGAGCTGTTTTTT. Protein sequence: CASSLNGLGDRDAGELFF.